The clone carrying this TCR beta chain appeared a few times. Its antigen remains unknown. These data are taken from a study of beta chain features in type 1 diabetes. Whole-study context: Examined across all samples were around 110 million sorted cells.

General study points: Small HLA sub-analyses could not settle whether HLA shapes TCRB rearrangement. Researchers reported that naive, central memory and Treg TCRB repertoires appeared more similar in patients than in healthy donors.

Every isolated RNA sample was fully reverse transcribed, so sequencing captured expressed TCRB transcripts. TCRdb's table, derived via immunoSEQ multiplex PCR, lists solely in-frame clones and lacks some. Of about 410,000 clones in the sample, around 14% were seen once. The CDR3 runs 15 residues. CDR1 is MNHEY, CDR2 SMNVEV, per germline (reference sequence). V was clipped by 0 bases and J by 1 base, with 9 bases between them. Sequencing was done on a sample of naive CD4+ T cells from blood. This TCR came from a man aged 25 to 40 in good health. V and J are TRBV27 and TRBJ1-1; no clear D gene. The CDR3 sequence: CASSLSGVGNTEAFF. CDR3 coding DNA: TGTGCCAGCAGTTTATCGGGTGTTGGGAACACTGAAGCTTTCTTT.